Listed here are 7 T cell receptor beta chains from one sample, sequenced in a study of cytotoxic CD8 clonotypes in ibrutinib-treated CLL. Profiling relied on immunoSEQ multiplex PCR, and the TCRdb table lists in-frame clones only, not all of them. The data contain some 200,000 clones, around 70% of them singletons. The sample in question was PBMCs, obtained after 24 months of ibrutinib treatment. All receptors derive from a human donor with chronic lymphocytic leukemia.

The CDR3 region is CASSPGLAGTAAQYF. The CDR3 coding sequence is TGCGCCAGCAGCCCGGGACTAGCGGGGACTGCGGCCCAGTACTTC. This chain connects TRBV5-1 to TRBJ2-5; 13 bases map to TRBD2. Trimming removed 4 bases from V and 9 bases from J; junction bases left unmatched: 9. This CDR3 spans 15 amino acids. Germline V gives CDR1 SGHRS, CDR2 YFSETQ.

This clone came up a few times. The CDR3 here is CASKTGNYAGELFF. Written as DNA, the CDR3 is TGTGCCAGCAAAACAGGGAATTACGCCGGGGAGCTGTTTTTT. The J gene is TRBJ2-2, the V gene TRBV27; perhaps TRBD1 as D (6 bases). This CDR3 is built from 14 residues. The V and J ends lost 7 bases and 6 bases respectively, with 15 bases between them. Per germline, CDR1 MNHEY and CDR2 SMNVEV (reference sequence).

J is TRBJ2-7 and V is TRBV6-5; 7 bases line up with TRBD1. CDR1 and CDR2 from the germline V gene are MNHEY and SVGAGI. With V trimmed by 6 bases and J by 6 bases, 11 bases remained unmatched. The CDR3 covers 14 residues. The CDR3 spells CASRTDRETGEQYF. CDR3 nucleotide sequence: TGTGCCAGCAGAACTGACAGGGAGACCGGCGAGCAGTACTTC.

The rearrangement links TRBV6-5 to TRBJ2-7; either TRBD1 or TRBD2 may supply D (6 bases each). The CDR3 spans 13 residues. V lost 10 bases and J 5 bases, leaving 18 bases between the germline ends. Germline CDR1 MNHEY, CDR2 SVGAGI. The CDR3 nucleotides read TGTGCCACCGGAGGGGGGATTCGGCACGAGCAGTACTTC. Translated: CATGGGIRHEQYF.

The genes are TRBV7-2 and TRBJ2-3, with a tentative D call TRBD2 (6 bases). Trimming took off 1 base at V and 0 bases at J, with 8 bases between the two ends. The CDR3 runs to 15 residues. From germline, CDR1 is SGHTA and CDR2 FQGNSA. For the CDR3, the DNA is TGTGCCAGCAGCTTAGTGGCGGGAAGCACAGATACGCAGTATTTT. Amino acid sequence: CASSLVAGSTDTQYF.

This sequence joins TRBV5-1 and TRBJ2-1, with a tentative D call TRBD2 (6 bases). Trimming shortened V by 7 bases and J by 0 bases, and 14 bases separated the two germline ends. The CDR3 is 15 amino acids. Germline assignment: CDR1 SGHRS and CDR2 YFSETQ. Here the CDR3 reads CASAAGYSSYNEQFF. The CDR3 DNA reads as TGCGCCAGCGCGGCGGGGTACAGCTCCTACAATGAGCAGTTCTTC.

There are a few counts of this clone. The chain carries TRBV6-1 and TRBJ2-7; 7 bases map to TRBD2. The V segment lost 8 bases and the J segment 3 bases; nucleotides outside the gene matches: 10. Germline assignment: CDR1 MNHNS and CDR2 SASEGT. The CDR3 is made up of 14 amino acids. The CDR3 sequence: CASAYRPSGYEQYF. For the CDR3, the DNA is TGTGCCAGCGCCTATAGGCCTAGCGGCTACGAGCAGTACTTC.